The sequence of this T cell receptor beta chain was determined in a study of CXCR3-negative and CXCR3-positive naive CD8 T cells. Study overall: Summed over all libraries, TRB reads came to roughly 140 million, with about 1.5 +/- 0.3 million per library.

The libraries of TRB cDNA were constructed through 5' RACE using UMI labels. TCRdb reprocessed the 5' RACE reads and reports one entry per CDR3 protein, with no DNA. The listing contains more than 50,000 distinct CDR3 sequences. General observations from the study: For CXCR3-positive naive cells, TRB CDR3s were more hydrophobic than those of CXCR3-negative naive cells. Memory CD8+ cells had much lower diversity, and both naive subsets had comparably high diversity.

About this clonotype itself: Its antigen is not identified.

The CDR3 covers 20 residues. Per germline, CDR1 SGHTA and CDR2 FQGTGA. Each CD8+ T cell subset was flow-sorted in triplicate. Every sort contained 270,000 or so cells. The clonotype comes from a human donor in good health. Some clones in this sample may be carry-over from other donors' samples. What was sequenced was naive CXCR3- CD8+ T cells from blood. Subset defined: CD45RO-CCR7+CD27+CD95- naive CD8+ T cells lacking CXCR3 (TNR3-). The rearrangement joins TRBV7-3 to TRBJ1-1; TCRdb gives TRBD1 as the D gene, but with no DNA this cannot be confirmed. This CDR3 reads CASSLMGPPRVGHMNTEAFF.